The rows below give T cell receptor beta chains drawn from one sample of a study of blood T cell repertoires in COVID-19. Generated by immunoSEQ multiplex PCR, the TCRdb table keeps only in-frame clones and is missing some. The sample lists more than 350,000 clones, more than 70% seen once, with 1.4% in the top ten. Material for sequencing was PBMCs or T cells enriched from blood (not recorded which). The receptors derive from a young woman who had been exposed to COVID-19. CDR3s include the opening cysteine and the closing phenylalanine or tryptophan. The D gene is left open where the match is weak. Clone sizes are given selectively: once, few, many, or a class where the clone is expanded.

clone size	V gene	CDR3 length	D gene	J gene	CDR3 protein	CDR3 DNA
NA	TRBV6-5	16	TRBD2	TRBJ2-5	CASSYLTSGVGKTQYF	TGTGCCAGCAGTTACCTGACTAGCGGGGTGGGAAAGACCCAGTACTTC
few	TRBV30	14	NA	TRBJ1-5	CAWSQGFGNQPQHF	TGTGCCTGGAGCCAGGGTTTTGGCAATCAGCCCCAGCATTTT
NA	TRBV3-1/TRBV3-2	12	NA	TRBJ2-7	CASSRDNYEQYF	TGTGCCAGCAGCCGGGACAACTACGAGCAGTACTTC
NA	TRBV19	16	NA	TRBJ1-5	CASSIAGTHSNQPQHF	TGTGCCAGTAGTATAGCAGGGACACATAGCAATCAGCCCCAGCATTTT
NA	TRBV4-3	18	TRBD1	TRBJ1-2	CASSQDRGQGSLNYGYTF	TGCGCCAGCAGCCAAGATAGGGGACAGGGGTCTCTTAACTATGGCTACACCTTC
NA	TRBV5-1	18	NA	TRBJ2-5	CASSPVRGTVAWQETQYF	TGCGCCAGCAGCCCGGTCCGGGGGACTGTCGCCTGGCAAGAGACCCAGTACTTC
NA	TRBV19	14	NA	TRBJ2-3	CASSMSASTDTQYF	TGTGCCAGTAGTATGAGTGCTAGCACAGATACGCAGTATTTT
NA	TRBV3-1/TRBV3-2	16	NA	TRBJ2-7	CASSQALATGLSEQYF	TGTGCCAGCAGCCAAGCTCTAGCAACCGGTCTCAGCGAGCAGTACTTC
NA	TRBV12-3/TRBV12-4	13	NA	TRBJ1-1	CASSQMGRGIAFF	TGTGCCAGCAGCCAAATGGGGCGGGGTATAGCTTTCTTT
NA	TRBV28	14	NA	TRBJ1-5	CASSLPGSNQPQHF	TGTGCCAGCAGTTTACCGGGAAGCAATCAGCCCCAGCATTTT
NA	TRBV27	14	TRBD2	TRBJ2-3	CASTLAASTDTQYF	TGTGCCAGCACTCTAGCGGCAAGCACAGATACGCAGTATTTT
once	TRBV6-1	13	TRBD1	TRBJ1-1	CASSDRQGTEAFF	TGTGCCAGCAGTGATAGACAGGGGACTGAAGCTTTCTTT
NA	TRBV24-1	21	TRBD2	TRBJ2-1	CATSQGGLAGDRVGSYNEQFF	TGTGCCACCAGTCAGGGGGGACTAGCGGGAGATAGGGTTGGGTCCTACAATGAGCAGTTCTTC
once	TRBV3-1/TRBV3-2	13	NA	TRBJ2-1	CASSLTSIGEQFF	TGTGCCAGCAGCCTAACTAGCATTGGTGAGCAGTTCTTC
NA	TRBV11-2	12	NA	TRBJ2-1	CASSEGWHEQFF	TGTGCCAGCAGTGAGGGTTGGCATGAGCAGTTCTTC
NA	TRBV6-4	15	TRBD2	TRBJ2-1	CASSEPGGPGNEQFF	TGTGCCAGCAGTGAACCGGGGGGGCCGGGTAATGAGCAGTTCTTC
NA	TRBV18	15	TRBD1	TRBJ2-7	CASSPPGQGIYEQYF	TGTGCCAGCTCACCACCCGGACAGGGAATCTACGAGCAGTACTTC
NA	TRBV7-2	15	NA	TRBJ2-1	CASSLVPAGSNEQFF	TGTGCCAGCAGCTTAGTACCCGCGGGGTCGAATGAGCAGTTCTTC
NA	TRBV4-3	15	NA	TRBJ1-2	CASSPEGQANYGYTF	TGCGCCAGCAGCCCAGAGGGGCAGGCTAACTATGGCTACACCTTC
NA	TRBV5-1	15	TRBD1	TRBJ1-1	CASTIQQGGNTEAFF	TGCGCCAGCACCATTCAGCAGGGGGGAAACACTGAAGCTTTCTTT
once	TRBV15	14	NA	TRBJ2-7	CATSRDPWTYEQYF	TGTGCCACCAGCAGAGATCCCTGGACATACGAGCAGTACTTC
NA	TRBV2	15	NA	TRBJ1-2	CASSVLQGGRNGYTF	TGTGCCAGCAGTGTTCTTCAGGGCGGCCGCAATGGCTACACCTTC
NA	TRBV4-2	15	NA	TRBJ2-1	CASSHETRERNEQFF	TGTGCCAGCAGCCACGAGACTAGGGAACGGAATGAGCAGTTCTTC